Shown below are 4 T cell receptor beta chains from a single sample sequenced in a study of T cell repertoires in cytomegalovirus infection. For these receptors, no antigen is known. TCRdb redid the calling of the reads with MiXCR, one entry per CDR3 protein. The sample includes about 570,000 distinct CDR3 sequences, under 45% of them seen just once. The sample consisted of cultured PBMCs, taken from culture after CMV antigen stimulation. Receptors were obtained from a human donor in good health (CMV status not recorded). Some clones in this sample may be carry-over from other donors' samples.

As for this clonotype: A much larger clone is a single base away; this may be a read error. This chain uses TRBV11-3 with TRBJ2-3; D call uncertain. Germline V gene lookup returns CDR1 SGHNT and CDR2 YENEEA. The CDR3 consists of 13 residues. Trimming removed 3 bases at V and 2 bases at J, with 6 bases between. This CDR3 reads CASSFAATDTQYF. The CDR3 DNA follows: TGTGCCAGCAGCTTTGCGGCCACAGATACGCAGTATTTT.

The chain recombines TRBV12-5 with TRBJ1-2; TRBD1 agrees at 7 bases. The CDR3 covers 17 residues. V gave up 0 bases and J gave up 8 bases; unmatched junction bases: 15. From germline, CDR1 is LGHNT and CDR2 FRNRAP. The CDR3 spells CASGLVAGGYRLRGYTF. The CDR3, as DNA: TGTGCTAGTGGTTTGGTGGCAGGGGGATACCGTCTAAGAGGCTACACCTTC.

This clonotype came up once. The chain combines TRBV12-3 or TRBV12-4 with TRBJ2-3; no reliable D call. This CDR3 is built from 13 residues. V was pared by 2 bases and J by 6 bases, with 9 bases between. The CDR3 DNA is TGTGCCAGCAGTTTAACGGCGGAGGATACGCAGTATTTT. As protein: CASSLTAEDTQYF.

The chain's CDR3 is CATGTSGKETQYF. Here the CDR3 DNA reads TGTGCCACCGGGACTAGCGGTAAAGAGACCCAGTACTTC. This chain joins TRBV24-1 and TRBJ2-5; 11 bases match TRBD2. V shed 9 bases, J shed 3 bases, and the junction held 2 bases outside the gene matches. CDR3 length: 13 amino acids. Germline V CDR1 and CDR2: KGHDR, SFDVKD.